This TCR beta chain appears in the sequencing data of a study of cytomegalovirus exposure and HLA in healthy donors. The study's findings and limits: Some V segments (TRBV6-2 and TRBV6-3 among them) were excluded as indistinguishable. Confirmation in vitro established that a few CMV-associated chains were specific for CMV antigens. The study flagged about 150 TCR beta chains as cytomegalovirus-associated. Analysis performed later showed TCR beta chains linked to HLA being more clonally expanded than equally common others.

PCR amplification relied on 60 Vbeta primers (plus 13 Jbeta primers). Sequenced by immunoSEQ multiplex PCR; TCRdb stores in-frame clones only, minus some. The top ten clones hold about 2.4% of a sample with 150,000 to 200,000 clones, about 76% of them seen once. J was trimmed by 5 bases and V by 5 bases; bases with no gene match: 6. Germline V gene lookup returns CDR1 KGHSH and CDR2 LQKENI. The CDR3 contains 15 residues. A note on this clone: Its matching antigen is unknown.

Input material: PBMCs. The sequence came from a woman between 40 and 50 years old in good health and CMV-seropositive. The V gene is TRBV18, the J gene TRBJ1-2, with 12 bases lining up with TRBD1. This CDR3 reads CASSEGQGALYGYTF. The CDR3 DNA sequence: TGTGCCAGCTCAGAGGGACAGGGGGCCTTATATGGCTACACCTTC.